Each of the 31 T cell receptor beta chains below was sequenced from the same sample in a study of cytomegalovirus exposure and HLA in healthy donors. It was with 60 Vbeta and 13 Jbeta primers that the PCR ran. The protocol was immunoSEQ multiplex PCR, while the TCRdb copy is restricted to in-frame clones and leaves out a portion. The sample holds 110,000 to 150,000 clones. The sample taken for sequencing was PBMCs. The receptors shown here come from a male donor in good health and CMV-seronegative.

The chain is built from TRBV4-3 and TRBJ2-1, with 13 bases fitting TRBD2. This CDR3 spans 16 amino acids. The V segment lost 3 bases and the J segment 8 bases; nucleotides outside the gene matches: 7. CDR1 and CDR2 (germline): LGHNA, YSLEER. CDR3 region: CASSQILAGGTDEQFF. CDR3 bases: TGCGCCAGCAGCCAGATACTAGCGGGGGGGACGGATGAGCAGTTCTTC.

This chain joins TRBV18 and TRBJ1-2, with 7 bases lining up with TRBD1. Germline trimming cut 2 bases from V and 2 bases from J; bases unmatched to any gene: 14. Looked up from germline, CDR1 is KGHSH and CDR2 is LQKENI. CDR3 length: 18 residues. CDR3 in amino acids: CASSPEFGQATINYGYTF. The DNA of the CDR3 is TGTGCCAGCTCACCAGAATTCGGACAGGCGACTATAAACTATGGCTACACCTTC.

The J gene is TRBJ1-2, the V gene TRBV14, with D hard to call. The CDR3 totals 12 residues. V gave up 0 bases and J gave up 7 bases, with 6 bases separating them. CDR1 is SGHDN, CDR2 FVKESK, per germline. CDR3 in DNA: TGTGCCAGCAGCCAAGATCACTTTGGCTACACCTTC. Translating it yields CASSQDHFGYTF.

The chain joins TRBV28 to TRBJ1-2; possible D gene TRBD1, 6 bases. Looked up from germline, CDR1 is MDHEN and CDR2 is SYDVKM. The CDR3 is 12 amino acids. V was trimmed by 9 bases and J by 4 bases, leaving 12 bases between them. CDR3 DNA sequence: TGTGCCAGTATACAGGGCGGCTATGGCTACACCTTC. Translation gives CASIQGGYGYTF.

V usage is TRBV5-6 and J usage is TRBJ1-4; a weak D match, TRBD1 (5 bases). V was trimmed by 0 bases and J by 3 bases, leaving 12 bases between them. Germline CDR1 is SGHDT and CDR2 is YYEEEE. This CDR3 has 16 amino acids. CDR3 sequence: CASSLAGGISNEKLFF. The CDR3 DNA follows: TGTGCCAGCAGCTTGGCGGGGGGAATATCTAATGAAAAACTGTTTTTT.

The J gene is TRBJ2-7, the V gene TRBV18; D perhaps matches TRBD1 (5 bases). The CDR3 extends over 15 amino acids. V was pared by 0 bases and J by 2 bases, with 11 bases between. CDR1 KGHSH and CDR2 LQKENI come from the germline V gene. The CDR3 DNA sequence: TGTGCCAGCTCACCACCCAGGGTAGCCGCCTACGAGCAGTACTTC. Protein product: CASSPPRVAAYEQYF.

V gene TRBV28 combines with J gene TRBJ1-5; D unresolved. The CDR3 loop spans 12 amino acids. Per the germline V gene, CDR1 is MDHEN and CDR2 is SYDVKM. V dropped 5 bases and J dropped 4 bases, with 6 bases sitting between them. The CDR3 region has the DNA TGTGCCAGCAGTCGTCCTAATCAGCCCCAGCATTTT. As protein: CASSRPNQPQHF.

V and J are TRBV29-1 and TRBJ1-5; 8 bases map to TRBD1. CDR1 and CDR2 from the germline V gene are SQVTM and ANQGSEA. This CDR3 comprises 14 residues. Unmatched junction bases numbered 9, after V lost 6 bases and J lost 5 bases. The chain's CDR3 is CSVSPTGDHQPQHF. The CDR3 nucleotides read TGCAGCGTAAGCCCGACAGGGGACCATCAGCCCCAGCATTTT.

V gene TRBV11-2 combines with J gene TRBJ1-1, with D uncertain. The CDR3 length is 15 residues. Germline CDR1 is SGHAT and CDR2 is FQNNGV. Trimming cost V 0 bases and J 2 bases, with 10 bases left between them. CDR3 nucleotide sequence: TGTGCCAGCAGCTTAGAAGCGGCCAAAAACACTGAAGCTTTCTTT. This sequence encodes CASSLEAAKNTEAFF.

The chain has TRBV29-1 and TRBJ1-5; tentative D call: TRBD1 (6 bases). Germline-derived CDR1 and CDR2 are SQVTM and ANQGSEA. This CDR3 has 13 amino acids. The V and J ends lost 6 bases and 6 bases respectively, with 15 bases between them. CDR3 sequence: CSVATGFSQPQHF. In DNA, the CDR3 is TGCAGCGTAGCTACAGGGTTTTCTCAGCCCCAGCATTTT.

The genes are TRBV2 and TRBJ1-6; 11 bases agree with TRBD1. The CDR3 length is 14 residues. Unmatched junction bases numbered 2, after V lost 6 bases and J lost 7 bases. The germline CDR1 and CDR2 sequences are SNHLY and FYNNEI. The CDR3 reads CASSGDRGNSPLHF. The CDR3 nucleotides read TGTGCCAGCAGCGGGGACAGGGGGAATTCACCCCTCCACTTT.

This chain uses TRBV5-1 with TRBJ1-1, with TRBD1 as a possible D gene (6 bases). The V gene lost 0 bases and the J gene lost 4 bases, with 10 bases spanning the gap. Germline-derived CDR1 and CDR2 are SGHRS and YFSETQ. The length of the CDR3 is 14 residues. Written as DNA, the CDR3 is TGCGCCAGCAGCTTGGTTAGGGGGTCCACTGAAGCTTTCTTT. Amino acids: CASSLVRGSTEAFF.

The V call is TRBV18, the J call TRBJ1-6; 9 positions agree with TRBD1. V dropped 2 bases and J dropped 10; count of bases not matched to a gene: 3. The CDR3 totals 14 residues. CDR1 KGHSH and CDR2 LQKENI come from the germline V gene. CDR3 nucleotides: TGTGCCAGCTCACCAGAACAGGGGGCCTCACCCCTCCACTTT. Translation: CASSPEQGASPLHF.

The chain's CDR3 is CSAPGGYEQYF. The CDR3 bases are TGCAGTGCCCCCGGGGGCTACGAGCAGTACTTC. The chain carries TRBV20-1 and TRBJ2-7; a weak D match, TRBD2 (6 bases). Germline CDR1 is DFQATT and CDR2 is SNEGSKA (reference sequence). The CDR3 runs 11 residues. V was cut by 6 bases and J by 3 bases, with 9 bases left in between.

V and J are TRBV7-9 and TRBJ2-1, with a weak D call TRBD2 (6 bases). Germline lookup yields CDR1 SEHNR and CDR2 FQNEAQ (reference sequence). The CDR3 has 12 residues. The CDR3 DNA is TGTGGTACCGGGAGAGAAGGCTATGAGCAGTTCTTC. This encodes CGTGREGYEQFF. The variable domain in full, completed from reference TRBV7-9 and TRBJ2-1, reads DTGVSQNPRHKITKRGQNVTFRCDPISEHNRLYWYRQTLGQGPEFLTYFQNEAQLEKSRLLSDRFSAERPKGSFSTLEIQRTEQGDSAMYLCGTGREGYEQFFGPGTRLTVL.

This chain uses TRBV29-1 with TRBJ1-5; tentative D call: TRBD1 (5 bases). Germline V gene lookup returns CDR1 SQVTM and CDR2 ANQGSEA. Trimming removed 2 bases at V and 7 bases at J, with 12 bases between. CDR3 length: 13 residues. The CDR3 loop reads CSVEYRRGQPQHF. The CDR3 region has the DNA TGCAGCGTTGAATATAGGCGGGGGCAGCCCCAGCATTTT.

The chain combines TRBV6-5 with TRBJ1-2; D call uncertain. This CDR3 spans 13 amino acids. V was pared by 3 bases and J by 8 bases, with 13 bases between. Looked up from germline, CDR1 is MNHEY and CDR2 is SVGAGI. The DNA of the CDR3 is TGTGCCAGCAGTTATCGTACAGCCTACGGCTACACCTTC. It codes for CASSYRTAYGYTF.

CDR3 sequence reads: CASSSSGQGMYGYTF. CDR3 nucleotides: TGTGCCAGCAGTTCCTCGGGACAGGGGATGTATGGCTACACCTTC. This chain connects TRBV27 to TRBJ1-2, with 10 bases that match TRBD1. Germline CDR1 and CDR2: MNHEY and SMNVEV (reference sequence). The V and J ends lost 4 bases and 5 bases, in that order; junction bases with no gene match: 7. The CDR3 is 15 amino acids.

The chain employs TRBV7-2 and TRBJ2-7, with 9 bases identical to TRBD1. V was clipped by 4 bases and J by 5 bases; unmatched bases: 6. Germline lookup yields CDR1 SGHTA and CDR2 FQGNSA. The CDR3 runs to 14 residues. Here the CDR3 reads CASSSDRGFDEQYF. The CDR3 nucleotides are TGTGCCAGCAGCTCAGACAGGGGGTTCGACGAGCAGTACTTC.

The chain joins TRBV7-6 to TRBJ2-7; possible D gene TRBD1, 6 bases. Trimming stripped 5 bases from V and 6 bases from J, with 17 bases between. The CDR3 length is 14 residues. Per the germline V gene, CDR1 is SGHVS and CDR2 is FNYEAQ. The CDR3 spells CASSPRTGLSEQYF. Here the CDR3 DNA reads TGTGCCAGCAGCCCAAGAACAGGGTTGAGCGAGCAGTACTTC.

The CDR3 region has the DNA TGTGCCAGCAGCTGGACAGGGGGACCTTCGGCTTTCTTT. As protein: CASSWTGGPSAFF. The J gene is TRBJ1-1, the V gene TRBV5-6, with 10 nucleotides matching TRBD1. Per germline, CDR1 SGHDT and CDR2 YYEEEE. This CDR3 contains 13 residues. With 3 bases clipped from V and 11 bases from J, the junction kept 7 bases outside the gene matches.

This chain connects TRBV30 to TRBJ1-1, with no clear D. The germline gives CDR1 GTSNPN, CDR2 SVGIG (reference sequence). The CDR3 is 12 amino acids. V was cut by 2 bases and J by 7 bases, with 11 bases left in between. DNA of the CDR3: TGTGCCTGGAGTTTGAAGGCGGTTGAAGCTTTCTTT. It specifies CAWSLKAVEAFF.

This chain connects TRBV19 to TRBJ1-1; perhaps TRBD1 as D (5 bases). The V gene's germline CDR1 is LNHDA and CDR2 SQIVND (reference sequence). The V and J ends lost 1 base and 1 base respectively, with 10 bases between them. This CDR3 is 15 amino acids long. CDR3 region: CASSIATGPNTEAFF. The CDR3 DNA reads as TGTGCCAGTAGTATAGCAACAGGCCCGAACACTGAAGCTTTCTTT.

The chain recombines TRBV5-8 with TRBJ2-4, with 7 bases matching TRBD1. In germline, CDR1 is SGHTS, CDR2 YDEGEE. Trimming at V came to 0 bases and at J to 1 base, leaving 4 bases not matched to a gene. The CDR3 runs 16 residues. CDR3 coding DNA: TGTGCCAGCAGCTTGGGACAGGGAAGGGCCAAAAACATTCAGTACTTC. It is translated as CASSLGQGRAKNIQYF.

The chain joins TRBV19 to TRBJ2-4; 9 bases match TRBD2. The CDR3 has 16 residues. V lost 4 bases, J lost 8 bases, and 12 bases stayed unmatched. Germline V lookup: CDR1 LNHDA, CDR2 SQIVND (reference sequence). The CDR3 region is CASSTTSGLPRDIQYF. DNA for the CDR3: TGTGCCAGTAGTACGACTAGCGGTTTGCCAAGGGACATTCAGTACTTC.

DNA of the CDR3: TGTGCCAGCAGCTTTGGGGGGACAGGCAATCAGCCCCAGCATTTT. Protein product: CASSFGGTGNQPQHF. J is TRBJ1-5 and V is TRBV5-6, with 7 bases identical to TRBD1. The CDR3 length is 15 residues. The germline CDR1 and CDR2 sequences are SGHDT and YYEEEE. V trimming: 2 bases; J trimming: 2 bases; junction bases outside the gene matches: 4.

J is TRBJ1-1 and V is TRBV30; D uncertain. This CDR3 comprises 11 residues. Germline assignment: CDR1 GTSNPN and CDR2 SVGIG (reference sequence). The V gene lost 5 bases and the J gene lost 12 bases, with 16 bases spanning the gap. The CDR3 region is CAWGLDPRPFF. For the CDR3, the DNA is TGTGCCTGGGGACTGGACCCCCGGCCTTTCTTT.

The chain's CDR3 is CASSYFQGFTEAFF. DNA of the CDR3: TGTGCCAGCAGTTACTTCCAGGGGTTCACTGAAGCTTTCTTT. The chain uses TRBV6-5 and TRBJ1-1; D may be TRBD1 (6 bases). V dropped 1 base and J dropped 4 bases, with 10 bases sitting between them. The CDR3 spans 14 residues. The germline gives CDR1 MNHEY, CDR2 SVGAGI.

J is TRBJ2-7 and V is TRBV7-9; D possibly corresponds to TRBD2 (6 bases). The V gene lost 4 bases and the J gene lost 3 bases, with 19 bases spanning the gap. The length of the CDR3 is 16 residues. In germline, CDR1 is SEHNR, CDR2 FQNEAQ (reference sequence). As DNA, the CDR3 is TGTGCCAGCAGCTCCGATCCGGGGCGGGATATCTACGAGCAGTACTTC. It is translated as CASSSDPGRDIYEQYF. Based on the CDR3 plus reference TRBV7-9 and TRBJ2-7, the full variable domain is DTGVSQNPRHKITKRGQNVTFRCDPISEHNRLYWYRQTLGQGPEFLTYFQNEAQLEKSRLLSDRFSAERPKGSFSTLEIQRTEQGDSAMYLCASSSDPGRDIYEQYFGPGTRLTVT.

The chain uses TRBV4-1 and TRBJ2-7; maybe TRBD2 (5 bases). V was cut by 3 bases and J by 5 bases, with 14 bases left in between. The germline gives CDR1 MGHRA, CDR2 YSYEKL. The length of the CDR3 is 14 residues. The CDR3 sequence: CASSQTEVGHEQYF. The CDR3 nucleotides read TGCGCCAGCAGCCAGACGGAGGTAGGCCACGAGCAGTACTTC.

CDR3 DNA sequence: TGTGCCAGCAGTTCATACCCCCTGGGCAGGGCTCTCTATGGCTACACCTTC. This gives the protein CASSSYPLGRALYGYTF. The chain links TRBV27 to TRBJ1-2; tentative D call: TRBD1 (5 bases). The CDR3 consists of 17 residues. The germline V and J ends were trimmed by 4 bases and 4 bases, with 22 bases remaining between them. The germline V gene has CDR1 MNHEY and CDR2 SMNVEV (reference sequence).